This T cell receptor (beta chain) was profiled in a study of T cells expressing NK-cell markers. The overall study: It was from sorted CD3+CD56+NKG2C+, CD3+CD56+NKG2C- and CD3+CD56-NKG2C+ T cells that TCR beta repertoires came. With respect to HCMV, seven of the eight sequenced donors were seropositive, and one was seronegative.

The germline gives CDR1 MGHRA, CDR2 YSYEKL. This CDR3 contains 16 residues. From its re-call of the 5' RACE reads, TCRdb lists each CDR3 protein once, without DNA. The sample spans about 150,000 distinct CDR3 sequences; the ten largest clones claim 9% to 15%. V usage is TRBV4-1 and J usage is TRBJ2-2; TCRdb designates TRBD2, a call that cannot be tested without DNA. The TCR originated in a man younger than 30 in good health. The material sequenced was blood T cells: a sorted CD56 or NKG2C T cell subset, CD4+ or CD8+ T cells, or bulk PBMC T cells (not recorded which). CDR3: CASSHPGLAGTGELFF.